The sequence of this T cell receptor beta chain was determined in a study of control samples from healthy donors and cancer patients. Using immunoSEQ multiplex PCR, the repertoire was profiled, and TCRdb retains in-frame clones only, with some absent. This sample carries tens of thousands of clones, around 90% of them seen once, and the ten largest clones take 7.5% to 8%. V lost 3 bases, J lost 2 bases, and 12 bases lay in between. This CDR3 has 15 amino acids. Germline loops: CDR1 SGHTA, CDR2 FQGTGA. V usage is TRBV7-3 and J usage is TRBJ2-3; D is unclear. This TCR derives from an older woman in good health. Sequenced sample: blood. The CDR3 nucleotides are TGTGCCAGCAGCTTCCTAGGACCTGCCACAGATACGCAGTATTTT. It codes for CASSFLGPATDTQYF.